Following are 30 T cell receptor beta chains from one sample sequenced in a study of blood T cell repertoires in COVID-19. Using immunoSEQ multiplex PCR, the repertoire was profiled, and TCRdb retains in-frame clones only, with some absent. The sample has 150,000 to 200,000 clones, roughly 85% seen once; the top ten hold roughly 10%. The specimen was PBMCs or T cells enriched from blood (not recorded which). These receptor sequences come from a woman aged 18-29 years who had recovered from COVID-19.

This clone has a handful of counts. Written as DNA, the CDR3 is TGTGCCAGCAGTGAATCGGGGACTAGCGCGTTCAATGAGCAGTTCTTC. Its protein product is CASSESGTSAFNEQFF. The chain has TRBV2 and TRBJ2-1; 10 positions agree with TRBD2. This CDR3 is built from 16 residues. The junction had 7 bases not matched to a gene; V was cut back by 2 bases and J by 6 bases. CDR1 is SNHLY and CDR2 is FYNNEI in the germline V gene.

The rearrangement joins TRBV27 to TRBJ1-2; D uncertain. Per germline, CDR1 MNHEY and CDR2 SMNVEV (reference sequence). The CDR3 spans 13 residues. Trimming shortened V by 5 bases and J by 5 bases, and 12 bases separated the two germline ends. CDR3 DNA sequence: TGTGCCAGCAGTCCCTCGAACCGGTATGGCTACACCTTC. Translating gives CASSPSNRYGYTF.

In regard to this clone: The junction shows a germline mismatch at one end, possibly a read error. V and J are TRBV7-7 and TRBJ1-3, with TRBD1 matching 9 bases. Looked up from germline, CDR1 is SSHAT and CDR2 is FNYEAQ (reference sequence). The CDR3 has 20 residues. The CDR3 coding sequence is TGTGCTAGCAGCGATCACGGACAGGGGCCTAAGGGAAGCTCTGGAAACACCATATATTTT. It yields the protein CASSDHGQGPKGSSGNTIYF.

V usage is TRBV6-5 and J usage is TRBJ2-7; 7 bases line up with TRBD1. The CDR3 is made up of 15 amino acids. Germline CDR1 reads MNHEY; CDR2 reads SVGAGI. V lost 2 bases and J lost 2; bases outside the gene matches: 6. CDR3 nucleotides: TGTGCCAGCAGTTACGATGGGGACAGAGCCTACGAGCAGTACTTC. Amino acids: CASSYDGDRAYEQYF.

The count of this clone is one. The V call is TRBV9, the J call TRBJ1-6; D call uncertain. Germline V gene data show CDR1 as SGDLS and CDR2 as YYNGEE. V was clipped by 0 bases and J by 0 bases, with 7 bases between them. The CDR3 length is 16 residues. In nucleotides, the CDR3 is TGTGCCAGCAGCGTAGGACGGAGCTCCTATAATTCACCCCTCCACTTT. Its protein is CASSVGRSSYNSPLHF.

The gene calls are TRBV5-4 and TRBJ2-7; TRBD1 is a possible D gene (6 bases). This CDR3 has 15 residues. V was cut by 0 bases and J by 0 bases, with 10 bases left in between. Germline V gene sequence: CDR1 SGHNT, CDR2 YYREEE (reference sequence). CDR3 nucleotide sequence: TGTGCCAGCAGCTTGGGACAGGAGAGCTCCTACGAGCAGTACTTC. Translated, it gives CASSLGQESSYEQYF.

The gene calls are TRBV6-1 and TRBJ2-5; maybe TRBD2 (6 bases). Trimming removed 4 bases from V and 2 bases from J, with 17 bases in between. Per the germline V gene, CDR1 is MNHNS and CDR2 is SASEGT. The CDR3 has 16 amino acids. The CDR3 loop is CASSADGGALQETQYF. The CDR3 coding sequence is TGTGCCAGCAGTGCTGATGGCGGGGCGCTACAAGAGACCCAGTACTTC.

The chain has TRBV7-9 and TRBJ1-2, with 7 nucleotides matching TRBD1. The ends lost 5 bases at V and 2 bases at J; junction bases unmatched: 8. Germline V CDR1 and CDR2: SEHNR, FQNEAQ (reference sequence). This CDR3 is built from 15 residues. This chain's CDR3 is CASSDSRGLNYGYTF. In DNA, the CDR3 is TGTGCCAGCAGCGATAGCAGGGGGTTGAACTATGGCTACACCTTC. The full variable domain, in which reference TRBV7-9 and TRBJ1-2 provide the parts outside the CDR3, is DTGVSQNPRHKITKRGQNVTFRCDPISEHNRLYWYRQTLGQGPEFLTYFQNEAQLEKSRLLSDRFSAERPKGSFSTLEIQRTEQGDSAMYLCASSDSRGLNYGYTFGSGTRLTVV.

V usage is TRBV11-2 and J usage is TRBJ2-5; the match to TRBD2 covers 15 bases. This CDR3 spans 16 amino acids. Germline V gene sequence: CDR1 SGHAT, CDR2 FQNNGV. Losses at the gene ends were 3 bases for V and 1 base for J; bases not matched to a gene: 0. The CDR3 bases are TGTGCCAGCAGCTTGGGACTAGCGGGGGGCCAAGAGACCCAGTACTTC. Its protein is CASSLGLAGGQETQYF. The full variable domain, completed using reference TRBV11-2 and TRBJ2-5, is EAGVAQSPRYKIIEKRQSVAFWCNPISGHATLYWYQQILGQGPKLLIQFQNNGVVDDSQLPKDRFSAERLKGVDSTLKIQPAKLEDSAVYLCASSLGLAGGQETQYFGPGTRLLVL.

This sequence joins TRBV10-3 and TRBJ2-7; TRBD1 might be the D (5 bases). Deletions cut 3 bases from V and 5 bases from J, with 11 bases between. CDR1 is ENHRY and CDR2 is SYGVKD in the germline V gene. This CDR3 contains 13 residues. Here the CDR3 reads CAISEVSDNEQYF. The CDR3, as DNA: TGTGCCATCAGTGAAGTCTCGGACAACGAGCAGTACTTC.

This clone was picked up one time. The V gene is TRBV7-8, the J gene TRBJ1-3, with a weak D call TRBD1 (5 bases). Trimming took 1 base from V and 4 from J, leaving 14 bases between them. CDR3 length: 16 residues. The germline gives CDR1 SGHVS, CDR2 FQNEAQ. DNA for the CDR3: TGTGCCAGCAGCTTAGTTTCTCCCAGGGCCGGAAACACCATATATTTT. Translated: CASSLVSPRAGNTIYF. The full variable domain, rest sourced from reference TRBV7-8 and TRBJ1-3, is GAGVSQSPRYKVAKRGQDVALRCDPISGHVSLFWYQQALGQGPEFLTYFQNEAQLDKSGLPSDRFFAERPEGSVSTLKIQRTQQEDSAVYLCASSLVSPRAGNTIYFGEGSWLTVV.

V and J are TRBV4-2 and TRBJ2-3; 11 bases are a match to TRBD2. With V trimmed by 0 bases and J by 3 bases, 2 bases remained unmatched. The CDR3 consists of 16 residues. Germline V gives CDR1 LGHNA, CDR2 YNFKEQ. CDR3 protein: CASSQELAGGTDTQYF. The DNA for the CDR3 is TGTGCCAGCAGCCAAGAGCTAGCGGGGGGAACAGATACGCAGTATTTT.

This chain links TRBV25-1 with TRBJ2-7; TRBD2 matches at 11 bases. Germline assignment: CDR1 MGHDK and CDR2 SYGVNS. The CDR3 runs to 14 residues. V lost 5 bases, J lost 5 bases, and 5 bases stayed unmatched. The CDR3: CASSFSGGAHEQYF. CDR3 DNA sequence: TGTGCCAGCAGTTTTAGCGGGGGGGCCCACGAGCAGTACTTC.

The rearrangement uses TRBV28 and TRBJ2-7; D might be TRBD1 (5 bases). Trimming pared 5 bases from V and 5 bases from J, leaving 13 bases between. Germline-derived CDR1 and CDR2 are MDHEN and SYDVKM. This CDR3 has 13 amino acids. The DNA of the CDR3 is TGTGCCAGCAGTACCCACGACAGTGACGAGCAGTACTTC. As protein: CASSTHDSDEQYF.

The chain recombines TRBV7-2 with TRBJ2-7; a weak D match, TRBD2 (6 bases). The CDR3 totals 14 residues. With 6 bases removed from V and 5 bases from J, the gap between germline ends came to 17 bases. CDR1 is SGHTA, CDR2 FQGNSA, per germline. The CDR3 coding sequence is TGTGCCAGCAGTTGGACTACCCTGCCTCACGAGCAGTACTTC. Translation: CASSWTTLPHEQYF.

The chain combines TRBV10-1 with TRBJ1-1, with D maybe TRBD1 (5 bases). Trimming cost V 0 bases and J 5 bases, with 16 bases left between them. CDR3 size: 16 residues. In germline, CDR1 is WNHNN, CDR2 SYGVQD (reference sequence). The CDR3 coding sequence is TGCGCCAGCAGTGAGTCGGGGGGACGCTGGGATACTGAAGCTTTCTTT. It codes for CASSESGGRWDTEAFF.

The chain is built from TRBV7-9 and TRBJ2-7, with 9 positions matching TRBD1. CDR1 and CDR2 (germline): SEHNR, FQNEAQ (reference sequence). The CDR3 sequence is 15 residues long. Trimming cost V 3 bases and J 2 bases; bases outside gene matches: 5. CDR3 coding DNA: TGTGCCAGCAGCTTTCCGGGACAGGGTCCCTACGAGCAGTACTTC. Translation: CASSFPGQGPYEQYF.

V usage is TRBV14 and J usage is TRBJ2-3, with 10 bases that match TRBD1. V gave up 0 bases and J gave up 2 bases; unmatched junction bases: 8. Germline lookup yields CDR1 SGHDN and CDR2 FVKESK. This CDR3 comprises 18 residues. CDR3 amino acids: CASSQDLVGQGNTDTQYF. As DNA, the CDR3 is TGTGCCAGCAGCCAAGATTTGGTGGGACAGGGGAACACAGATACGCAGTATTTT.

The chain links TRBV20-1 to TRBJ1-3, with D possibly being TRBD1 (5 bases). Trimming shortened V by 4 bases and J by 1 base, and 8 bases separated the two germline ends. Germline CDR1 DFQATT, CDR2 SNEGSKA (reference sequence). The CDR3 is 13 amino acids. The DNA of the CDR3 is TGCAGTGCTAATGACAGATCTGGAAACACCATATATTTT. Protein sequence: CSANDRSGNTIYF.

This clone came up a few times. The rearrangement uses TRBV5-1 and TRBJ1-2, with D hard to call. The CDR3 has 16 amino acids. Germline CDR1 reads SGHRS; CDR2 reads YFSETQ. V lost 4 bases to trimming and J lost 1 base, with 17 bases between them. CDR3 amino acids: CASSLYGEVVNYGYTF. Here the CDR3 DNA reads TGCGCCAGCAGCCTGTATGGGGAGGTGGTTAACTATGGCTACACCTTC.

This clone has a single count. This chain joins TRBV11-3 and TRBJ1-5; D is unresolved. Per germline, CDR1 SGHNT and CDR2 YENEEA. The CDR3 covers 12 residues. The V end was cut by 1 base, the J end by 11 bases, with 9 bases between. The CDR3 is CASSLGEPAQHF. Here the CDR3 DNA reads TGTGCCAGCAGCTTAGGAGAACCTGCCCAGCATTTT.

The V call is TRBV28, the J call TRBJ1-5; 9 nucleotides align to TRBD1. The ends lost 5 bases at V and 5 bases at J; junction bases unmatched: 4. Germline values: CDR1 MDHEN, CDR2 SYDVKM. The CDR3 is 14 amino acids. The DNA for the CDR3 is TGTGCCAGCAGTCGGGACAGGGTTCATCAGCCCCAGCATTTT. This translates into CASSRDRVHQPQHF.

The chain combines TRBV5-4 with TRBJ2-5; 13 nucleotides align to TRBD2. Germline trimming cut 4 bases from V and 5 bases from J; bases unmatched to any gene: 8. Per the germline V gene, CDR1 is SGHNT and CDR2 is YYREEE (reference sequence). CDR3 length equals 16 residues. CDR3 region: CASSPTSGRASETQYF. CDR3 nucleotide sequence: TGTGCCAGCAGCCCAACTAGCGGGAGGGCTTCTGAGACCCAGTACTTC. Together with reference TRBV5-4 and TRBJ2-5, the CDR3 gives the full variable domain: ETGVTQSPTHLIKTRGQQVTLRCSSQSGHNTVSWYQQALGQGPQFIFQYYREEENGRGNFPPRFSGLQFPNYSSELNVNALELDDSALYLCASSPTSGRASETQYFGPGTRLLVL.

The chain employs TRBV30 and TRBJ1-2; D might be TRBD1 (6 bases). The CDR3 covers 14 residues. With 0 bases removed from V and 8 bases from J, the gap between germline ends came to 16 bases. The germline gives CDR1 GTSNPN, CDR2 SVGIG (reference sequence). CDR3: CAWSVQLQGGGYTF. CDR3 DNA: TGTGCCTGGAGTGTACAATTACAGGGCGGCGGCTACACCTTC.

This chain uses TRBV3-1 (or the pseudogene TRBV3-2) with TRBJ2-7; TRBD1 aligns across 7 bases. Germline CDR1 LGHDT, CDR2 YNNKEL (reference sequence). The ends lost 0 bases at V and 2 bases at J; junction bases unmatched: 10. The CDR3 runs to 17 residues. The CDR3 region has the DNA TGTGCCAGCAGCCAAGATAGGGGGACAGTCCTCACCTACGAGCAGTACTTC. It is translated as CASSQDRGTVLTYEQYF.

CDR3 amino acids: CASSFNQRGRGHGYTF. CDR3 nucleotide sequence: TGTGCCAGCAGTTTTAATCAAAGGGGGCGCGGTCACGGCTACACCTTC. The chain couples TRBV28 to TRBJ1-2, with 7 bases that match TRBD1. The CDR3 has 16 amino acids. Per germline, CDR1 MDHEN and CDR2 SYDVKM. V trimming: 3 bases; J trimming: 8 bases; junction bases outside the gene matches: 15.

The chain joins TRBV5-1 to TRBJ1-3; 7 positions match TRBD1. The CDR3 consists of 13 residues. Losses at the gene ends were 1 base for V and 6 bases for J; bases not matched to a gene: 1. CDR1 and CDR2 (germline): SGHRS, YFSETQ. The CDR3 is CASSLTGENTIYF. Written as DNA, the CDR3 is TGCGCCAGCAGCTTGACAGGGGAAAACACCATATATTTT.

The genes are TRBV7-2 and TRBJ1-2, with D possibly TRBD1 on 5 matching bases. CDR1 is SGHTA, CDR2 FQGNSA, per germline. This CDR3 contains 13 residues. The ends were cut back, 2 bases at V and 6 bases at J, with 10 bases in the middle. DNA of the CDR3: TGTGCCAGCAGCTTATTAGGAGGGGATGGCTACACCTTC. It specifies CASSLLGGDGYTF.

The chain couples TRBV19 to TRBJ2-3; 7 bases map to TRBD2. Germline CDR1 is LNHDA and CDR2 is SQIVND (reference sequence). Trimming cost V 10 bases and J 10 bases; bases outside gene matches: 8. This CDR3 is built from 11 residues. CDR3: CATGAGESQYF. The CDR3 DNA reads as TGTGCCACTGGGGCGGGAGAGTCGCAGTATTTT.

The J gene is TRBJ1-2, the V gene TRBV30; TRBD1 might be the D (5 bases). V lost 2 bases and J lost 4, with 14 bases in between. CDR1 and CDR2 from the germline V gene are GTSNPN and SVGIG (reference sequence). CDR3 length: 14 amino acids. The CDR3 DNA reads TGTGCCTGGAGTTCCCAGGGCGGGAGCTATGGCTACACCTTC. It yields the protein CAWSSQGGSYGYTF.